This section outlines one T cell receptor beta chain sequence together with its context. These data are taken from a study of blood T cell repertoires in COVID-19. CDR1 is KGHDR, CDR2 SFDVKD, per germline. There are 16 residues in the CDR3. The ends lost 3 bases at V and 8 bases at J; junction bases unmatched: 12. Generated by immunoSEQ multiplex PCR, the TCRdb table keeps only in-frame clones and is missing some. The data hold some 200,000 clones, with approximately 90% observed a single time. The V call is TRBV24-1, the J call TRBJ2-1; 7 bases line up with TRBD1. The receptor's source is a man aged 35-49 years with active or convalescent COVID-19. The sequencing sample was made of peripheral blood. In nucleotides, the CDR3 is TGTGCCACCAGTGATCCACGACAGGGCCCAAGTGATGAGCAGTTCTTC. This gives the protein CATSDPRQGPSDEQFF.